The entry that follows covers one T cell receptor beta chain sequence. This receptor's antigen is unknown. No base quality information exists; no much larger clone differs at one position. The CDR3 regions of human TCRbeta chains were analyzed by immunosequencing. From the authors' description of their analysis: TCRs in the repertoires were compared against a reference library of SARS-CoV-2-specific TCRs that had been generated with the MIRA antigen-specificity platform. Breadth meant the fraction of unique TCRs that were SARS-CoV-2-associated, whereas depth meant the fraction of total T cells that were SARS-CoV-2-associated. Using the MIRA data, each spike-specific TCR was assigned both to the spike region to which the TCR was reactive and to a CD4 or CD8 class. Log10-transformed breadth and depth values were compared by one-way ANOVA with Sidak's multiple comparisons tests. TCRdb provides this immuneACCESS table in a form limited to in-frame rearrangements. Some clones are lacking; in checked studies, under half of them reflect an unresolved V gene, and why the rest are absent is not known. V, J and clone size were drawn from that table, and D and trimming were deduced from the DNA. The sample table records 100,000 to 150,000 clones; 75% to 90% of these occur just once. Clones ranked in the top ten supply 9.4% of the sample.

The label giving this sample's time point can be read as: baseline before first vaccination. Vaccinee samples came from UK trials COV001 and COV002, including a single-blind randomized controlled phase 2/3 trial of AZD1222 (ChAdOx1 nCoV-19) in healthy adults. For TCRbeta chain sequencing, PBMC samples were collected from trial participants at day 0 and at day 28 after the second dose. CDR1 and CDR2 are drawn from the germline V gene (reference sequence): MNHEY, SMNVEV. The CDR3 covers 13 residues, taking in both the cysteine and the phenylalanine. The entry retains the CDR3 DNA only, 39 bases that are in frame from base 1. Trimming accounts for 6 bases at V and 2 bases at J, while the number of junction bases matched to no gene is 4. The data were taken from a study of T cell responses to AZD1222 COVID-19 vaccine (dated by TCRdb to the early 2020s). In the study overall: Because spike-specific TCR depth and breadth did not differ between the two schedules, AZD1222 recipients who got a second dose at roughly 4 weeks were pooled with those who got a second dose at roughly 12 weeks. Trial participants were enrolled into age subgroups of 18-55, 56-69 and 70-plus years, which contained around 150, 29 and 61 TCR-sequenced participants, respectively. A total of more than 230 trial participants underwent TCR sequencing, of whom about 200 had received two doses of AZD1222 and about 25 had received two doses of the MenACWY control vaccine.

Results and caveats for the whole study, not just this receptor: Vaccine-associated CD4 TCRs spanned the whole spike protein, with dominant responses in regions 160-218 and 743-854. Reportedly, almost half of the unique spike-specific TCRs recognized epitopes lying outside the regions that are mutated in the B.1.351 and B.1.1.7 variants. Spike-specific TCR breadth and depth rose significantly after two AZD1222 doses compared with day 0 and with MenACWY recipients. Because no samples from the day 14 peak response were available, repertoires could be characterized only after the peak T cell response. Participants were mostly white British, with more females than males. The authors suggested clonal diversity may have been underestimated. The 56-69-year group was small, and its depth increase did not reach significance, likely because of low power. Only five to seven AZD1222 recipients were SARS-CoV-2 seropositive at baseline, limiting conclusions about previously exposed vaccinees.

The receptor was isolated from an adult in good health. Rearrangement joined TRBV27 to TRBJ2-7, with TRBD1 matching 7 junction bases. Sequencing was performed on peripheral blood, taken on day 0 of AZD1222 vaccination. The DNA is as follows: TGTGCCAGCAGACGACAGGGTGCCTACGAGCAGTACTTC. The encoded protein is CASRRQGAYEQYF.